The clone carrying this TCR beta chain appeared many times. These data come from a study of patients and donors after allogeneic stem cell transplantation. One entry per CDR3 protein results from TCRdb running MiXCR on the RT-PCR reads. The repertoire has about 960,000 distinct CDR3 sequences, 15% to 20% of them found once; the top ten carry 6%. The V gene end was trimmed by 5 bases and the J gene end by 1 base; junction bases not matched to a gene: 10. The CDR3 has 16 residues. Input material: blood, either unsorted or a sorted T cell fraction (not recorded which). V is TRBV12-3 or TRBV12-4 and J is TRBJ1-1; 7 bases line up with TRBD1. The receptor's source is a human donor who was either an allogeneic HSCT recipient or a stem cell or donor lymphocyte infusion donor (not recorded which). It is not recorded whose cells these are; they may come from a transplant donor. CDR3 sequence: CASSPSPGQPNTEAFF. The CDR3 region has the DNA TGTGCCAGCAGTCCTTCTCCGGGACAGCCGAACACTGAAGCTTTCTTT.